The following is a T cell receptor beta chain sequence with its context. These data are taken from a study of blood T cell repertoires in COVID-19. Study as a whole: Some COVID-19 samples were acute and others convalescent; all came from the United States, Italy and Spain.

This table comes from immunoSEQ multiplex PCR, and its TCRdb copy is limited to in-frame clones, with some not included. The sample records about 120,000 clones, 85% being singletons. The receptor was derived from an elderly man with active or convalescent COVID-19. The sequenced sample was peripheral blood.

The CDR3 loop is CASSSGIYEQYF. CDR3 DNA sequence: TGTGCCAGCAGCAGCGGGATTTACGAGCAGTACTTC. The chain employs TRBV6-2 or TRBV6-3 and TRBJ2-7, with 7 nucleotides matching TRBD2. The CDR3 runs to 12 residues. V gave up 6 bases and J gave up 4 bases; unmatched junction bases: 3. Germline CDR1 reads MNHEY; CDR2 reads SVGEGT.